The sequence of this T cell receptor (beta chain) was determined in a study of blood T cell repertoires in COVID-19. The CDR3 covers 16 residues. Germline CDR1 SEHNR, CDR2 FQNEAQ (reference sequence). With 5 bases clipped from V and 2 bases from J, the junction kept 11 bases outside the gene matches. Assay: immunoSEQ multiplex PCR; the TCRdb copy retains only in-frame clones and omits some. The sample shows 40,000 to 55,000 clones, roughly 83% of them seen only once. This clonotype was sampled from a man between 50 and 59 years old with active COVID-19. The V call is TRBV7-9, the J call TRBJ2-5, with 7 bases lining up with TRBD1. The sequencing input was peripheral blood. CDR3 sequence (DNA): TGTGCCAGCAGCCTCCGACAGGGTTGGCCACAAGAGACCCAGTACTTC. The encoded protein is CASSLRQGWPQETQYF.